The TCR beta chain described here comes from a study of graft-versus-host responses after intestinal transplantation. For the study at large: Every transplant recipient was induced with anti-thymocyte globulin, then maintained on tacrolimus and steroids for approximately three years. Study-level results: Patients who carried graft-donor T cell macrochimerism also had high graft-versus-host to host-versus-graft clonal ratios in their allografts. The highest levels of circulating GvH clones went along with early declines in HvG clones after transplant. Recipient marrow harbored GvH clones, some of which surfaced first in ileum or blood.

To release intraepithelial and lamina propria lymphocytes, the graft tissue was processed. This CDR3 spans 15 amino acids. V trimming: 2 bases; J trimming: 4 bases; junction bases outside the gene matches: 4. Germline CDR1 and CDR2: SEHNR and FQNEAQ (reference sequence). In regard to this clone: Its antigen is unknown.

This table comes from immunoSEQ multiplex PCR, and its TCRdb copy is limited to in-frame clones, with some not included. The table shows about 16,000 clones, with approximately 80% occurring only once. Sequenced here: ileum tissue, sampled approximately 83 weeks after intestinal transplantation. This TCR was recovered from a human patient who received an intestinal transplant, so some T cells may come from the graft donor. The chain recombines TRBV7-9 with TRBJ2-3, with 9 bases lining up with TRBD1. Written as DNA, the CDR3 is TGTGCCAGCAGCTTACTGGGACAGGGATCAGATACGCAGTATTTT. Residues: CASSLLGQGSDTQYF.